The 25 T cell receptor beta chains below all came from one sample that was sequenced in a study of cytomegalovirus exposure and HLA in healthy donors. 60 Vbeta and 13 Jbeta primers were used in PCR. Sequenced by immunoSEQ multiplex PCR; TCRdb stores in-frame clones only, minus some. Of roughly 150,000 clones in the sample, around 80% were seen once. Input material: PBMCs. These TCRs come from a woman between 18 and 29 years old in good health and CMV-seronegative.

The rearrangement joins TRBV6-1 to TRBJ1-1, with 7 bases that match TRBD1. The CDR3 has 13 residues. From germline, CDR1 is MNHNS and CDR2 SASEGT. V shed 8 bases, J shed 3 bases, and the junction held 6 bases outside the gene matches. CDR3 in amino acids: CASLRGMDTEAFF. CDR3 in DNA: TGTGCCAGCCTCAGGGGGATGGACACTGAAGCTTTCTTT.

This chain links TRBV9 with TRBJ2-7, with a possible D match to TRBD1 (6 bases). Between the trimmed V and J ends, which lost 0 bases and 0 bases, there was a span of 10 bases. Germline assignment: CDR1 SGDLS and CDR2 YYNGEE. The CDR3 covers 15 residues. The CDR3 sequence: CASSVGQASSYEQYF. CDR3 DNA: TGTGCCAGCAGCGTAGGACAGGCTAGCTCCTACGAGCAGTACTTC.

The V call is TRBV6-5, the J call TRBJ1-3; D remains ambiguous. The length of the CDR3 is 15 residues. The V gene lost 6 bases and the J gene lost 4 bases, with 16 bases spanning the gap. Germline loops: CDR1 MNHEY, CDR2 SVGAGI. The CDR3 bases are TGTGCCAGCAGGCGCCAGGTGAATGCAGGAAACACCATATATTTT. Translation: CASRRQVNAGNTIYF.

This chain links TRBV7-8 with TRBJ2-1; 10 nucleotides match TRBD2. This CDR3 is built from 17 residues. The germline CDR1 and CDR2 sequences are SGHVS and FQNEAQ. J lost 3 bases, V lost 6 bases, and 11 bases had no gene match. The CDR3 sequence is CASRGISGGTHYNEQFF. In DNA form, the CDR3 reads TGTGCCAGCAGGGGGATTAGCGGGGGGACTCACTACAATGAGCAGTTCTTC.

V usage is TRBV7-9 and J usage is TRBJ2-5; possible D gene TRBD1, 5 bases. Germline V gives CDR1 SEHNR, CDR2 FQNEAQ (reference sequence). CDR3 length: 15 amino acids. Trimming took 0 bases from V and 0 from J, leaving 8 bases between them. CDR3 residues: CASSLAQTDQETQYF. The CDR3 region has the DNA TGTGCCAGCAGCTTAGCACAGACAGACCAAGAGACCCAGTACTTC.

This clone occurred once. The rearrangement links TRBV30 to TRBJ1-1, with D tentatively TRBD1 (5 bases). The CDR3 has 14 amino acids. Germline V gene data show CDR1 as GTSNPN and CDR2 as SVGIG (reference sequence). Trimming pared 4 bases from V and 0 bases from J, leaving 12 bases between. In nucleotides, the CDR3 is TGTGCCTGGAAACAGGTCGGACTGAACACTGAAGCTTTCTTT. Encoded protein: CAWKQVGLNTEAFF.

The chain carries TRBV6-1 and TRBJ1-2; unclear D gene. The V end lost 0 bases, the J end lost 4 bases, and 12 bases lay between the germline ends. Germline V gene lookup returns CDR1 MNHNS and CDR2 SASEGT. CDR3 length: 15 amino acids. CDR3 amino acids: CASSEALGQFYGYTF. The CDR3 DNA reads TGTGCCAGCAGTGAAGCGCTAGGTCAGTTCTATGGCTACACCTTC.

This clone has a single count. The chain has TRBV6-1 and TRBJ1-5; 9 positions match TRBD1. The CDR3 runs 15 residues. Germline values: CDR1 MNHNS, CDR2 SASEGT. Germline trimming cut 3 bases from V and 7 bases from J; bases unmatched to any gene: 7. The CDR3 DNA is TGTGCCAGCAGTGAGTCCGGGACAGGGTTCCAGCCCCAGCATTTT. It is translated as CASSESGTGFQPQHF.

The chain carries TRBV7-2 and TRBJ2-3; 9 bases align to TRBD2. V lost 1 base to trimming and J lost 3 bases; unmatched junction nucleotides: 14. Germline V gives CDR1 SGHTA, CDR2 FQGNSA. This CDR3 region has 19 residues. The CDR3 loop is CASSLGRWRGGLSTDTQYF. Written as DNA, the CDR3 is TGTGCCAGCAGCTTAGGCCGATGGCGGGGGGGCTTGAGTACAGATACGCAGTATTTT.

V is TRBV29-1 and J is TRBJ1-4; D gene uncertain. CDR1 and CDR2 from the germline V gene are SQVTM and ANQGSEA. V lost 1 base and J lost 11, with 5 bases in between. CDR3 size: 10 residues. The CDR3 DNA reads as TGCAGCGTTGAAGTGGAGAAACTGTTTTTT. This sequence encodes CSVEVEKLFF.

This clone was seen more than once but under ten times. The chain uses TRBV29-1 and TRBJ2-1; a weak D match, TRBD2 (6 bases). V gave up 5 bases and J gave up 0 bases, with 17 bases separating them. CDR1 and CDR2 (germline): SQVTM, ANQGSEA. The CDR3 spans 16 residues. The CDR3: CSVPTWDFSSYNEQFF. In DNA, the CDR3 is TGCAGCGTTCCTACTTGGGACTTCAGCTCCTACAATGAGCAGTTCTTC.

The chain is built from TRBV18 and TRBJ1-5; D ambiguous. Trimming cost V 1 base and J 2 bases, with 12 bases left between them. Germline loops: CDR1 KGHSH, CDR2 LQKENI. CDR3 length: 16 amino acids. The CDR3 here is CASSPRPLTGNQPQHF. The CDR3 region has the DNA TGTGCCAGCTCACCACGTCCCTTGACTGGCAATCAGCCCCAGCATTTT.

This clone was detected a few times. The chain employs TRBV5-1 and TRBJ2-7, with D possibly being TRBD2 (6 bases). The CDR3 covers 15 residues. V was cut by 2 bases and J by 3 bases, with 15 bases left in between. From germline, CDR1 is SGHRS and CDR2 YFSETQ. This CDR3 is CASSLVRDLGYEQYF. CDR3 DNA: TGCGCCAGCAGCTTAGTCCGGGACTTAGGCTACGAGCAGTACTTC.

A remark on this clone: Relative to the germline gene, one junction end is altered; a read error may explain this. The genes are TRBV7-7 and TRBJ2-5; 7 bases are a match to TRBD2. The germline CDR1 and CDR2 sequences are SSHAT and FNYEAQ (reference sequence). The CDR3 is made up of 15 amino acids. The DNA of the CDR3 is TGTGCTAGCAGCCTGCGGTGGGGGGGACAAGAGACCCAGTACTTC. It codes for CASSLRWGGQETQYF. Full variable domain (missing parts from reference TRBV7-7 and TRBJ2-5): GAGVSQSPRYKVTKRGQDVTLRCDPISSHATLYWYQQALGQGPEFLTYFNYEAQPDKSGLPSDRFSAERPEGSISTLTIQRTEQRDSAMYRCASSLRWGGQETQYFGPGTRLLVL.

In DNA form, the CDR3 reads TGCGCCAGCAGCTTGAATCAGTCTAAGGGCGGACGTCTGACTAGCGGGGTCCACAATGAGCAGTTCTTC. Amino acid sequence: CASSLNQSKGGRLTSGVHNEQFF. The V gene is TRBV5-1, the J gene TRBJ2-1, with TRBD2 matching 11 bases. CDR1 and CDR2 from the germline V gene are SGHRS and YFSETQ. With 1 base clipped from V and 5 bases from J, the junction kept 26 bases outside the gene matches. The length of the CDR3 is 23 residues.

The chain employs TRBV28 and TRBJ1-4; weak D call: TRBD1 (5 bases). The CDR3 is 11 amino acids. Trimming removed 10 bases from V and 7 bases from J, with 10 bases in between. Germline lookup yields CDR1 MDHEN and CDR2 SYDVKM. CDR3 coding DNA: TGTGCCATTCCGGGGGGTGAAAAACTGTTTTTT. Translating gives CAIPGGEKLFF.

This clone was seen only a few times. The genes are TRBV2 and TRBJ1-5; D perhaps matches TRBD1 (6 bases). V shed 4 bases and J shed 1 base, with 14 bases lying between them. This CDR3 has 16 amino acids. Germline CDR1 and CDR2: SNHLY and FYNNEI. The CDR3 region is CASSGTATGSNQPQHF. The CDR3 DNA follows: TGTGCCAGCAGTGGGACAGCAACGGGGAGCAATCAGCCCCAGCATTTT.

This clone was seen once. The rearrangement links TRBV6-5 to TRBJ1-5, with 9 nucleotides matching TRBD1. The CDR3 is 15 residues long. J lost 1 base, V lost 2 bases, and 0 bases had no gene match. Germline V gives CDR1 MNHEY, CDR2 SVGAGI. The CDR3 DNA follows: TGTGCCAGCAGTTACGGGACAGGGAGCAATCAGCCCCAGCATTTT. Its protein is CASSYGTGSNQPQHF.

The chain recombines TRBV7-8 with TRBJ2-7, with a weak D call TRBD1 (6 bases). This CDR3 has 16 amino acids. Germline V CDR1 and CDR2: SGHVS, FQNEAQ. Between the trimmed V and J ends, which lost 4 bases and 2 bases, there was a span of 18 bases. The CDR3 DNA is TGTGCCAGCAGCTCCAGTCCGGGACACGGACCCTACGAGCAGTACTTC. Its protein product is CASSSSPGHGPYEQYF.

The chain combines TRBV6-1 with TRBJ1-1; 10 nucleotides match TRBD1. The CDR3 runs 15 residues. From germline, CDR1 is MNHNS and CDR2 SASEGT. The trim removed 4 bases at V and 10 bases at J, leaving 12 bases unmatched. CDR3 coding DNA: TGTGCCAGCAGTGTTTCCGGGACAGGGGAGAGGGGAGCTTTCTTT. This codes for CASSVSGTGERGAFF.

The CDR3 DNA follows: TGTGCCAGCAGCATTACAGGGGAAGTTAATGAAAAACTGTTTTTT. Its protein product is CASSITGEVNEKLFF. The V call is TRBV7-9, the J call TRBJ1-4; TRBD1 matches 7 bases. CDR3 length: 15 residues. Germline CDR1 is SEHNR and CDR2 is FQNEAQ (reference sequence). V trimming: 5 bases; J trimming: 4 bases; junction bases outside the gene matches: 7.

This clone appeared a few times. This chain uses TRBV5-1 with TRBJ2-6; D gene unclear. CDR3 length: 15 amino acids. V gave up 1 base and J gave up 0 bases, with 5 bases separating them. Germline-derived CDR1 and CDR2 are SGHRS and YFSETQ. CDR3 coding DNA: TGCGCCAGCAGCTTGACTTTCTCTGGGGCCAACGTCCTGACTTTC. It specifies CASSLTFSGANVLTF.

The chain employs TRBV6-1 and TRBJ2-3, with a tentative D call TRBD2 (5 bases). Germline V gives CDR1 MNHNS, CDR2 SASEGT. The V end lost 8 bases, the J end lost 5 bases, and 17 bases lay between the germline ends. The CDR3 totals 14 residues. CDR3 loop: CASLARAKKDTQYF. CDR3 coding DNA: TGTGCCAGCCTAGCAAGGGCGAAGAAAGATACGCAGTATTTT.

Here the CDR3 DNA reads TGCAGCGTTGGTTCCAGGGGGCTTGAGACCCAGTACTTC. Its translation is CSVGSRGLETQYF. The V gene is TRBV29-1, the J gene TRBJ2-5; 8 positions match TRBD1. CDR1 is SQVTM, CDR2 ANQGSEA, per germline. V shed 4 bases, J shed 5 bases, and the junction held 6 bases outside the gene matches. This CDR3 is built from 13 residues.

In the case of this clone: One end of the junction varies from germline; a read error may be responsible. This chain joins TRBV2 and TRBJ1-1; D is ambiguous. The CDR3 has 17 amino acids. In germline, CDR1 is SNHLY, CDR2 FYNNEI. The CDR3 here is CASREVGYWSSNTEAFF. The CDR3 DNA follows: TGTGCCAGCAGGGAAGTCGGGTATTGGAGTTCGAACACTGAAGCTTTCTTT.